The 4 T cell receptor beta chains given below trace back to one sample, sequenced in a study of cytomegalovirus exposure and HLA in healthy donors. Sequencing was performed with immunoSEQ multiplex PCR; in TCRdb, only in-frame clones are kept and a portion is missing. This sample yields some 170,000 clones, of which around 88% are seen a single time; 2% to 2.5% belongs to the top ten. Sequencing was done on a sample of PBMCs. These TCRs come from a woman younger than 30 in good health and CMV-seronegative.

This chain connects TRBV5-1 to TRBJ2-2, with D possibly matching TRBD1 (5 bases). V lost 7 bases and J lost 5, with 15 bases in between. Germline V gene sequence: CDR1 SGHRS, CDR2 YFSETQ. This CDR3 has 14 residues. DNA of the CDR3: TGCGCCAGCCATCTAGGGGTCGGTACCGGGGAGCTGTTTTTT. As protein: CASHLGVGTGELFF.

This clone has just one count. The V gene is TRBV19, the J gene TRBJ1-5, with 7 bases matching TRBD1. The germline CDR1 and CDR2 sequences are LNHDA and SQIVND (reference sequence). This CDR3 is 12 amino acids long. Trimming cost V 8 bases and J 5 bases; bases outside gene matches: 3. This CDR3 is CASATGDQPQHF. The CDR3 bases are TGTGCCAGTGCAACAGGGGATCAGCCCCAGCATTTT.

V usage is TRBV11-3 and J usage is TRBJ2-3, with unresolved D. Trimming pared 5 bases from V and 0 bases from J, leaving 9 bases between. The CDR3 is 14 amino acids. Germline V CDR1 and CDR2: SGHNT, YENEEA. The DNA for the CDR3 is TGTGCCAGCAGCCTCACCTATAGCACAGATACGCAGTATTTT. Amino acids: CASSLTYSTDTQYF. The variable domain in full, completed from reference TRBV11-3 and TRBJ2-3, reads EAGVVQSPRYKIIEKKQPVAFWCNPISGHNTLYWYLQNLGQGPELLIRYENEEAVDDSQLPKDRFSAERLKGVDSTLKIQPAELGDSAVYLCASSLTYSTDTQYFGPGTRLTVL.

This sequence joins TRBV11-3 and TRBJ2-5, with TRBD1 identical over 8 bases. Per germline, CDR1 SGHNT and CDR2 YENEEA. Trimming at V came to 5 bases and at J to 5 bases, leaving 1 base not matched to a gene. This CDR3 region has 12 residues. CDR3 sequence: CASSRDRETQYF. Written as DNA, the CDR3 is TGTGCCAGCAGCCGGGACAGGGAGACCCAGTACTTC. Together with reference TRBV11-3 and TRBJ2-5, the CDR3 gives the full variable domain: EAGVVQSPRYKIIEKKQPVAFWCNPISGHNTLYWYLQNLGQGPELLIRYENEEAVDDSQLPKDRFSAERLKGVDSTLKIQPAELGDSAVYLCASSRDRETQYFGPGTRLLVL.